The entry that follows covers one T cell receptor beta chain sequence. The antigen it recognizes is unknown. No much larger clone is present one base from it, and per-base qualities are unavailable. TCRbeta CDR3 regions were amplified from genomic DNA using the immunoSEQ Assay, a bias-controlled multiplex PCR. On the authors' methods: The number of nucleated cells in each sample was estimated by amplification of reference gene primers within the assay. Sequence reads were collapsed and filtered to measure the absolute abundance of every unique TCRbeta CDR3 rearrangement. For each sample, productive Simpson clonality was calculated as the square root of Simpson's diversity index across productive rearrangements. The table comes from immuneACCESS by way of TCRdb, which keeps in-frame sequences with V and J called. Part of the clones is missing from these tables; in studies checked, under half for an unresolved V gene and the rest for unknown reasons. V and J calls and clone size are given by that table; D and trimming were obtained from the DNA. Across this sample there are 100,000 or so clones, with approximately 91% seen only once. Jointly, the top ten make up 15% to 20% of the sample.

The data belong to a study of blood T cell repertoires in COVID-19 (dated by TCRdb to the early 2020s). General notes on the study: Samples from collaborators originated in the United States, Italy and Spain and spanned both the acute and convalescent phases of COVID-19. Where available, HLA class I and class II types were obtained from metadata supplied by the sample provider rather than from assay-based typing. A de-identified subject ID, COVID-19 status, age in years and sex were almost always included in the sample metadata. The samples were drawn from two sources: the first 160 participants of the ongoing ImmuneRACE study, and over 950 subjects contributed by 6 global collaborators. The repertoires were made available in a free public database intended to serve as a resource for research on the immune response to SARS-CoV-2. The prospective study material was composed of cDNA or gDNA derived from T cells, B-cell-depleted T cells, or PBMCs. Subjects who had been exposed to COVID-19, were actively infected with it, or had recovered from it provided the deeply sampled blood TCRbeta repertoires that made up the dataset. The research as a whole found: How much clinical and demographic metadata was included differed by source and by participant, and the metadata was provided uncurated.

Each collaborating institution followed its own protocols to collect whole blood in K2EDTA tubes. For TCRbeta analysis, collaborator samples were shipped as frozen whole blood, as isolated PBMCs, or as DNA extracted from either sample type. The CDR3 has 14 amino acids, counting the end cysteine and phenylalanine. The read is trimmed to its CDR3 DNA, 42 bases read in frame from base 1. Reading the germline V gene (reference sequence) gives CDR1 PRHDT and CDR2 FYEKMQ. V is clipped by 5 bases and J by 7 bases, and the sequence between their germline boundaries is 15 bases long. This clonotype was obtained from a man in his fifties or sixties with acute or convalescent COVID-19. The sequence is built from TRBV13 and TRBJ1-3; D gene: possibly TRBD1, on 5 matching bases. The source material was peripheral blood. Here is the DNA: TGTGCCAGCAGCGCCGGGACGGAGGGGAACACCATATATTTT. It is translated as CASSAGTEGNTIYF.